This TCR beta chain originates from a study of blood T cell repertoires in COVID-19. In the study overall: Samples representing acute and convalescent COVID-19 were sourced from the United States, Italy and Spain.

The J segment lost 6 bases and the V segment lost 7 bases, leaving 4 bases of the junction unmatched. The CDR3 totals 12 residues. Germline V gene data show CDR1 as MNHEY and CDR2 as SVGAGI. How the authors handled the data: Scientists estimated how many nucleated cells there were by amplifying reference gene primers. Only in-frame clones appear in the TCRdb table, and some are missing; sequencing was by immunoSEQ multiplex PCR. Clonal size and the V and J genes are those of that table, whereas D and trimming came from the DNA. Here the sample spans 15,000 to 20,000 clones, 70% to 90% being singletons.

The receptor comes from a human donor in a cohort sampled during active COVID-19. Sequencing input: peripheral blood. This sequence joins TRBV6-5 and TRBJ1-2; 8 positions agree with TRBD1. This CDR3 reads CASTQGGHGYTF. CDR3 bases: TGTGCCAGCACACAGGGGGGACATGGCTACACCTTC.